These 13 T cell receptor beta chains were all obtained from the same sample, sequenced in a study of cytomegalovirus exposure and HLA in healthy donors. PCR was performed using 60 Vbeta and 13 Jbeta primers. Data came from immunoSEQ multiplex PCR; TCRdb stores just in-frame clones and leaves some out. Altogether approximately 240,000 clones are present, around 80% being singletons, with the ten largest covering around 2.9%. The sequencing input was PBMCs. The receptors were gathered from a woman in her fifties or sixties in good health and CMV-seropositive.

The V call is TRBV13, the J call TRBJ2-7, with a weak D call TRBD1 (6 bases). This CDR3 is built from 12 residues. The V and J ends lost 5 bases and 4 bases respectively, with 9 bases between them. Germline V gene lookup returns CDR1 PRHDT and CDR2 FYEKMQ (reference sequence). The CDR3 protein is CASSRGQYEQYF. CDR3 DNA sequence: TGTGCCAGCAGCCGAGGACAGTACGAGCAGTACTTC.

Only a few counts were recorded for this clone. The V and J genes are TRBV7-9 and TRBJ1-3, with no clear D. This CDR3 contains 13 residues. Looked up from germline, CDR1 is SEHNR and CDR2 is FQNEAQ (reference sequence). V was pared by 1 base and J by 2 bases, with 3 bases between. The CDR3 bases are TGTGCCAGCAGCTTAGGTACTGGAAACACCATATATTTT. Its translation: CASSLGTGNTIYF.

The chain recombines TRBV28 with TRBJ2-3; TRBD1 agrees at 8 bases. The trim removed 1 base at V and 0 bases at J, leaving 6 bases unmatched. The CDR3 spans 17 residues. CDR1 and CDR2 (germline): MDHEN, SYDVKM. The DNA for the CDR3 is TGTGCCAGCAGTTTATACGGGACAGGAGTTAGCACAGATACGCAGTATTTT. Translating it yields CASSLYGTGVSTDTQYF.

V usage is TRBV14 and J usage is TRBJ1-2; 8 positions agree with TRBD1. The V gene's germline CDR1 is SGHDN and CDR2 FVKESK. The J segment lost 8 bases and the V segment lost 2 bases, leaving 10 bases of the junction unmatched. CDR3 length equals 15 residues. The CDR3 reads CASSQLRDRLGGYTF. The DNA of the CDR3 is TGTGCCAGCAGCCAACTCCGGGACAGGCTTGGCGGCTACACCTTC.

This clone was found once. The rearrangement uses TRBV6-5 and TRBJ2-1; 7 bases fit TRBD1. The CDR3 length is 13 residues. Germline CDR1 MNHEY, CDR2 SVGAGI. With V trimmed by 4 bases and J by 7 bases, 4 bases remained unmatched. CDR3 coding DNA: TGTGCCAGCAGTTCGACGACAGGGAATGAGCAGTTCTTC. It specifies CASSSTTGNEQFF.

The chain recombines TRBV12-5 with TRBJ1-1; D possibly corresponds to TRBD1 (5 bases). In germline, CDR1 is LGHNT, CDR2 FRNRAP. The V end was cut by 6 bases, the J end by 5 bases, with 13 bases between. There are 13 residues in the CDR3. The CDR3 DNA reads as TGTGCTAGTGGCCCTTCGGGGGGAACTGAAGCTTTCTTT. This sequence encodes CASGPSGGTEAFF.

This clone was detected only a few times. The DNA for the CDR3 is TGCGCCAGCGGACGGACAGACATCTACGAGCAGTACTTC. It translates to CASGRTDIYEQYF. This chain connects TRBV5-1 to TRBJ2-5; perhaps TRBD1 as D (6 bases). The end of the DNA fits TRBJ2-7 better, so the J call may be wrong. Per germline, CDR1 SGHRS and CDR2 YFSETQ. This CDR3 comprises 13 residues.

The V and J genes are TRBV6-5 and TRBJ2-7; D may be TRBD1 (6 bases). The germline CDR1 and CDR2 sequences are MNHEY and SVGAGI. Trimming cost V 8 bases and J 3 bases, with 11 bases left between them. The CDR3 is 12 residues long. CDR3 sequence reads: CASEGHFYEQYF. The CDR3 coding sequence is TGTGCCAGCGAGGGACACTTCTACGAGCAGTACTTC.

This clone is a singleton in its sample. V is TRBV10-3 and J is TRBJ2-1; D gene uncertain. Germline V gives CDR1 ENHRY, CDR2 SYGVKD. V was clipped by 6 bases and J by 5 bases, with 14 bases between them. The CDR3 extends over 14 amino acids. The CDR3 DNA reads as TGTGCCATCAGGCCCACCAACGGAGACAATGAGCAGTTCTTC. Residues: CAIRPTNGDNEQFF.

The chain joins TRBV11-3 to TRBJ2-2; no firm D call. V lost 5 bases, J lost 6 bases, and 7 bases lay in between. CDR1 is SGHNT, CDR2 YENEEA, per germline. The CDR3 sequence is 12 residues long. CDR3 sequence: CASSQLSGELFF. The CDR3 nucleotides are TGTGCCAGCAGCCAATTGTCCGGGGAGCTGTTTTTT.

This chain joins TRBV4-3 and TRBJ1-2; 11 positions match TRBD1. Germline CDR1 and CDR2: LGHNA and YSLEER. There are 15 residues in the CDR3. Trimming cost V 4 bases and J 7 bases; bases outside gene matches: 8. The CDR3 loop is CASSRPGQGERGYTF. The CDR3 bases are TGCGCCAGCAGCCGGCCGGGACAGGGGGAACGTGGCTACACCTTC.

The chain uses TRBV5-4 and TRBJ2-3; 9 nucleotides align to TRBD1. The CDR3 is 14 residues long. The J segment lost 8 bases and the V segment lost 3 bases, leaving 7 bases of the junction unmatched. Germline assignment: CDR1 SGHNT and CDR2 YYREEE (reference sequence). DNA of the CDR3: TGTGCCAGCAGCTGGGGACAGGGCTCAGGTACGCAGTATTTT. Its translation: CASSWGQGSGTQYF.

In its sample, this clone was seen a few times. The V call is TRBV5-6, the J call TRBJ2-3, with 8 bases aligning to TRBD1. The CDR3 has 18 residues. Trimming cost V 0 bases and J 9 bases; bases outside gene matches: 18. Germline V gives CDR1 SGHDT, CDR2 YYEEEE. The CDR3 spells CASSLGRPGTGHILTQYF. The CDR3 DNA follows: TGTGCCAGCAGCTTGGGGCGCCCCGGGACAGGACATATCTTAACGCAGTATTTT.